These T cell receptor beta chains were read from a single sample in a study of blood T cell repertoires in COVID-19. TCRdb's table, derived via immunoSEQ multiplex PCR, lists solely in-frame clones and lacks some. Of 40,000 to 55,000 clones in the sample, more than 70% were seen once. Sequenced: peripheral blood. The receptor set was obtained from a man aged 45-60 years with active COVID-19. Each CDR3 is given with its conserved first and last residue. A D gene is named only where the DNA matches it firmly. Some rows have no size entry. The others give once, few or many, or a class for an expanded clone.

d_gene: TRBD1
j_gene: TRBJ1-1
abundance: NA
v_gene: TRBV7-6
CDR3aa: CASSSRAGGAVKAEAFF
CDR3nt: TGTGCCAGCAGCTCCAGGGCAGGGGGAGCGGTCAAGGCTGAAGCTTTCTTT

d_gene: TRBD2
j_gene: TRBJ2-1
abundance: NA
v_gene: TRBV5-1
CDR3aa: CASSLASGGDEQFF
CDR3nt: TGCGCCAGCAGCTTGGCTTCGGGAGGCGATGAGCAGTTCTTC

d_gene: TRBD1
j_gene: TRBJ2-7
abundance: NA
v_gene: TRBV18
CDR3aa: CASTELPGQSYEQYF
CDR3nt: TGTGCCAGCACCGAACTTCCGGGACAGTCCTACGAGCAGTACTTC

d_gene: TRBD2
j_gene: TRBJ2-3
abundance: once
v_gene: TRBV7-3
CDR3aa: CASSLHSAGVSDTQYF
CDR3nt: TGTGCCAGCAGCTTACACTCAGCGGGAGTATCAGATACGCAGTATTTT

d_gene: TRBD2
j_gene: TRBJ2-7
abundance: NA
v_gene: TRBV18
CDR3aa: CASSPPGLAGGYEQYF
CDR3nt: TGTGCCAGCTCTCCTCCGGGACTAGCGGGAGGTTACGAGCAGTACTTC

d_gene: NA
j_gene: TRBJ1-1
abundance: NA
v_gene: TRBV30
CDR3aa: CAWTLRGNTEAFF
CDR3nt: TGTGCCTGGACTTTGCGTGGGAACACTGAAGCTTTCTTT

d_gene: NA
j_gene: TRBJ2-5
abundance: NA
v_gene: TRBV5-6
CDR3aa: CASSRGLLKETQYF
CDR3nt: TGTGCCAGCAGCAGGGGACTGCTGAAAGAGACCCAGTACTTC

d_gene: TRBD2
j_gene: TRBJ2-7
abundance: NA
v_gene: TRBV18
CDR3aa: CASSPSGKRTYEQYF
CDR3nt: TGTGCCAGCTCACCTAGCGGGAAGAGAACCTACGAGCAGTACTTC

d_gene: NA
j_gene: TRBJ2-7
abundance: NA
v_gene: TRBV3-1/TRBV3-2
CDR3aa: CASSQGFGGSEQYF
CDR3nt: TGTGCCAGCAGCCAAGGGTTTGGAGGGTCCGAGCAGTACTTC

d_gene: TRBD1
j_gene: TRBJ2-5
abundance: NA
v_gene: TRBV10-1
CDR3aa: CASSDTGQANQETQYF
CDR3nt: TGCGCCAGCAGTGATACGGGACAGGCGAACCAAGAGACCCAGTACTTC

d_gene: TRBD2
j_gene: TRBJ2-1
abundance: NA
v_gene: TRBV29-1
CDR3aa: CSVAGSGNEQFF
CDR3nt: TGCAGCGTAGCGGGATCAGGGAATGAGCAGTTCTTC

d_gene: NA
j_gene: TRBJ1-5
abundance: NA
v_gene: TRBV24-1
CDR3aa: CATSAGDSNQPQHF
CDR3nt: TGTGCCACCAGTGCAGGGGATAGCAATCAGCCCCAGCATTTT

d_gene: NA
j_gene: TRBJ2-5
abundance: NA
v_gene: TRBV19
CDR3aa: CASSIEGGRGQQETQYF
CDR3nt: TGTGCCAGTAGTATAGAAGGAGGTCGTGGACAGCAAGAGACCCAGTACTTC

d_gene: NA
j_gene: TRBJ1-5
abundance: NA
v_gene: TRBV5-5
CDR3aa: CASSWWSNANSNQPQHF
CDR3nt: TGTGCCAGCAGCTGGTGGAGCAACGCGAATAGCAATCAGCCCCAGCATTTT

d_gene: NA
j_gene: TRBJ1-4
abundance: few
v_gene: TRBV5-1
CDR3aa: CASSSGGGATNEKLFF
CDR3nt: TGCGCCAGCAGCTCCGGGGGGGGCGCAACTAATGAAAAACTGTTTTTT

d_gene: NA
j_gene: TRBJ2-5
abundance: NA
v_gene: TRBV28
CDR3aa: CASRLGRDFQETQYF
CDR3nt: TGTGCCAGCAGACTCGGCCGGGACTTCCAAGAGACCCAGTACTTC

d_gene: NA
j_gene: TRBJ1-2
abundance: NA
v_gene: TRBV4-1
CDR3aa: CASSHPRSRGYTF
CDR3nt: TGCGCCAGCAGCCATCCCCGGTCGAGGGGCTACACCTTC

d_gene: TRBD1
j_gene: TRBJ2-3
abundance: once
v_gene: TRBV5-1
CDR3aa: CASSSKGATDTQYF
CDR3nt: TGCGCCAGCAGCTCCAAGGGGGCGACAGATACGCAGTATTTT

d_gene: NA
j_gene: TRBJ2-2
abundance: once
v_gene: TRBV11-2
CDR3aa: CASSFLGGELFF
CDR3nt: TGTGCCAGCAGCTTCCTCGGCGGGGAGCTGTTTTTT

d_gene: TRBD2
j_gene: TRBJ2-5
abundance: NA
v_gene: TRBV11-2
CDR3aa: CASSPSPSGGATQYF
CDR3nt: TGTGCCAGCAGCCCCTCCCCTAGCGGGGGGGCCACTCAGTACTTC

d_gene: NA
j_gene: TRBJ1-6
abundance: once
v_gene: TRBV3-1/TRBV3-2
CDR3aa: CASSQEQGGSPLHF
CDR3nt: TGTGCCAGCAGCCAGGAACAGGGTGGTTCACCCCTCCACTTT

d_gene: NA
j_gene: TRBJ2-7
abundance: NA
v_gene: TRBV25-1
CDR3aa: CASSVSYEQYF
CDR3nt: TGTGCCAGTAGCGTCTCCTACGAGCAGTACTTC

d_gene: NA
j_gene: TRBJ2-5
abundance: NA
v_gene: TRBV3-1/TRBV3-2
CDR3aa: CASSKDAGMGTQYF
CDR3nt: TGTGCCAGCAGCAAAGATGCGGGGATGGGGACCCAGTACTTC

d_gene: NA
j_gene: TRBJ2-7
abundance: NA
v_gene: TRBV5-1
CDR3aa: CASSGGGPFSSYEQYF
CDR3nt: TGCGCCAGCAGCGGCGGAGGCCCATTCAGCTCCTACGAGCAGTACTTC

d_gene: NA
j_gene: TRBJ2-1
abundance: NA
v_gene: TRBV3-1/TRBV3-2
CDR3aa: CASSQQGWDEQFF
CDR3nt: TGTGCCAGCAGCCAACAGGGATGGGATGAGCAGTTCTTC

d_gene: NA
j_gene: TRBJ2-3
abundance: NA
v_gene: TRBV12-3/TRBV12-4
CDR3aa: CASSDSRTDTQYF
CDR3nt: TGTGCCAGCAGTGACTCGCGAACAGATACGCAGTATTTT

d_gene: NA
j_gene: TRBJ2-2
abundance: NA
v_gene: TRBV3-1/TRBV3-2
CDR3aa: CASSHRGGANTGELFF
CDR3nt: TGTGCCAGCAGCCATAGAGGGGGAGCGAACACCGGGGAGCTGTTTTTT

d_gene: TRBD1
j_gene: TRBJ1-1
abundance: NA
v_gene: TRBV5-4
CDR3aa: CASSNGTGLTEAFF
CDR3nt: TGTGCCAGCAGCAACGGGACAGGGTTAACTGAAGCTTTCTTT

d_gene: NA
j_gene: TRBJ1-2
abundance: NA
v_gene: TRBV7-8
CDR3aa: CASSLGSAGLNYGYTF
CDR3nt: TGTGCCAGCAGCTTAGGAAGCGCGGGCTTAAACTATGGCTACACCTTC

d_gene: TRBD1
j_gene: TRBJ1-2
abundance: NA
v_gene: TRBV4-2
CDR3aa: CASSQDKRDRKGYTF
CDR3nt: TGTGCCAGCAGCCAAGATAAAAGGGACAGAAAGGGCTACACCTTC

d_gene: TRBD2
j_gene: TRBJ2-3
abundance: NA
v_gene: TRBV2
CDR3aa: CASSEERGSTDTQYF
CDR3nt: TGTGCCAGCAGTGAGGAGCGGGGGAGCACAGATACGCAGTATTTT

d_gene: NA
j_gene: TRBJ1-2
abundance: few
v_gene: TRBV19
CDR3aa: CASTGTFDNYGYTF
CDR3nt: TGTGCCAGTACCGGGACATTTGATAACTATGGCTACACCTTC

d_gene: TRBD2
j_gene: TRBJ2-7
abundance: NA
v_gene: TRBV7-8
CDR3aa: CASSLRAGGPWGEQYF
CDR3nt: TGTGCCAGCAGCCTTCGGGCGGGAGGGCCTTGGGGGGAGCAGTACTTC

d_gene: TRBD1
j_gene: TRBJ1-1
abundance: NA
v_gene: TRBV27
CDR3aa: CASSDGQGNTEAFF
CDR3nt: TGTGCCAGCAGTGACGGACAGGGGAACACTGAAGCTTTCTTT

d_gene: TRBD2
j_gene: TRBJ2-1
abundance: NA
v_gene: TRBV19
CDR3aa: CASSPGPTSGSPNEQFF
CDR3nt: TGTGCCAGTAGTCCTGGGCCGACTAGCGGGAGCCCCAATGAGCAGTTCTTC

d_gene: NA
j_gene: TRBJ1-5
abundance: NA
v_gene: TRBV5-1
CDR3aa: CASSLGGDQPQHF
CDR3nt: TGCGCCAGCAGCTTGGGGGGGGATCAGCCCCAGCATTTT

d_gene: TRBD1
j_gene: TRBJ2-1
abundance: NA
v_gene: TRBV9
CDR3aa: CASTVGTGVELYNEQFF
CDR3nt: TGTGCCAGCACCGTAGGGACAGGGGTCGAATTGTACAATGAGCAGTTCTTC

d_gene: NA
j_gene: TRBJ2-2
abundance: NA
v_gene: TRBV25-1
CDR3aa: CASRTENTGELFF
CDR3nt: TGTGCCAGCAGGACAGAGAACACCGGGGAGCTGTTTTTT

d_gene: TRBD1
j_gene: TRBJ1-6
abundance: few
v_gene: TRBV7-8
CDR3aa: CASSSRDRGSNSPLHF
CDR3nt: TGTGCCAGCAGCTCCCGGGACAGGGGGAGTAATTCACCCCTCCACTTT

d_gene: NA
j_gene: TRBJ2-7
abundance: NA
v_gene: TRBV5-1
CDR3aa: CASSNTGFSYEQYF
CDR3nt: TGCGCCAGCAGCAACACAGGGTTCTCCTACGAGCAGTACTTC

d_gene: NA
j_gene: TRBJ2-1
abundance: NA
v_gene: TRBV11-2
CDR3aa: CASSRNNEQFF
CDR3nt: TGTGCCAGCAGCCGTAACAATGAGCAGTTCTTC

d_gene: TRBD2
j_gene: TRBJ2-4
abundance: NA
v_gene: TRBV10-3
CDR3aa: CAIAGGLAEPGAKNIQYF
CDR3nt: TGTGCCATCGCCGGTGGGCTAGCGGAGCCCGGAGCCAAAAACATTCAGTACTTC

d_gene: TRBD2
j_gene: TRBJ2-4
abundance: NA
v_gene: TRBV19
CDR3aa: CASSITLLSGSALAKNIQYF
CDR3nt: TGTGCCAGTAGTATAACCCTCCTTAGCGGGAGTGCTCTAGCCAAAAACATTCAGTACTTC

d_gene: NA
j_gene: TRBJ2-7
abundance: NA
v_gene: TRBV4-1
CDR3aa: CASSQGTRSSYEQYF
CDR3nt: TGCGCCAGCAGCCAAGGCACGCGGAGCTCCTACGAGCAGTACTTC

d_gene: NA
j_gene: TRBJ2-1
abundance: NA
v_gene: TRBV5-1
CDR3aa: CASSLVASSYNEQFF
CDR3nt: TGCGCCAGCAGCTTGGTAGCTAGCTCCTACAATGAGCAGTTCTTC

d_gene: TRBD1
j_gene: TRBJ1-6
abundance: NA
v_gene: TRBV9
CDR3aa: CASSPGTGGNSPLHF
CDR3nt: TGTGCCAGCAGCCCCGGGACAGGGGGGAATTCACCCCTCCACTTT

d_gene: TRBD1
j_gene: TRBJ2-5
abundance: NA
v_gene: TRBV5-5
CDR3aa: CASSSGQGRGKTQYF
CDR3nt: TGTGCCAGCAGCTCGGGACAGGGAAGGGGAAAGACCCAGTACTTC

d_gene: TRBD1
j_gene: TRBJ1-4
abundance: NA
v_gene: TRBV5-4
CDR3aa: CASRKGQGATNEKLFF
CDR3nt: TGTGCCAGCAGGAAGGGACAGGGGGCAACTAATGAAAAACTGTTTTTT